This record looks at one T cell receptor beta chain sequence and its context. This sample was taken from a study of OX40 agonist ivuxolimab in advanced cancers. TCRdb's copy holds only in-frame clones and misses some; the assay was immunoSEQ multiplex PCR. The table has roughly 50,000 clones, about nine tenths seen once. The junction had 10 bases not matched to a gene; V was cut back by 8 bases and J by 7 bases. The germline gives CDR1 LNHDA, CDR2 SQIVND (reference sequence). The CDR3 extends over 15 amino acids. The sample in question was CD4+ or CD8+ T cells sorted from blood, obtained in a trial of the OX40 agonist ivuxolimab. The sequence was collected from an adult with an advanced solid tumor such as melanoma, head and neck, liver or kidney cancer. V and J are TRBV19 and TRBJ2-4; 11 bases match TRBD2. CDR3: CASQPGLAESNIQYF. The CDR3 bases are TGTGCCAGTCAACCGGGACTAGCGGAATCGAACATTCAGTACTTC.